Each of the 30 T cell receptor beta chains below was sequenced from the same sample in a study of human T cells and chemical hapten exposure. TCRdb independently ran MiXCR on the RACE reads; one entry per CDR3 protein. This repertoire shows 45,000 to 60,000 distinct CDR3 sequences, about 9.2% found once; its top ten account for 14% to 15%. Indicated time point: pre-sensitization, week 0. Regarding treatment: therapeutic diphenylcyclopropenone sensitization with weekly scalp DPC. The sequencing used whole blood, collected in connection with sensitization to the hapten diphenylcyclopropenone (DPC). Every receptor here comes from a woman in her 40s with alopecia areata. Some clones in this sample may be carry-over from other donors' samples.

This clonotype has a count of ten or more. The chain combines TRBV28 with TRBJ2-3; perhaps TRBD2 as D (7 bases). The CDR3 runs to 14 residues. Germline CDR1 MDHEN, CDR2 SYDVKM. V was shortened by 7 bases and J by 5 bases, with 16 bases between the two germline ends. CDR3 coding DNA: TGTGCCAGCACCTTAACAGGGAGGGGAGATACGCAGTATTTT. Protein sequence: CASTLTGRGDTQYF.

As DNA, the CDR3 is TGTGCCAGCAGCTTAGGGCCCTACAATGAGCAGTTCTTC. Protein sequence: CASSLGPYNEQFF. The chain carries TRBV7-2 and TRBJ2-1; no reliable D call. V was cut by 1 base and J by 2 bases, with 3 bases left in between. The germline V gene encodes CDR1 SGHTA and CDR2 FQGNSA. The CDR3 covers 13 residues.

This clonotype was picked up many times. The chain is built from TRBV12-3 or TRBV12-4 and TRBJ2-1, with D uncertain. Trimming took off 4 bases at V and 8 bases at J, with 9 bases between the two ends. The length of the CDR3 is 12 residues. CDR3 bases: TGTGCCAGCAGTTCGACCGCGTATGAGCAGTTCTTC. It translates to CASSSTAYEQFF.

The V and J genes are TRBV30 and TRBJ2-5, with a tentative D call TRBD2 (6 bases). Trimming left V 4 bases short and J 4 bases short, with 13 bases between. Germline V gives CDR1 GTSNPN, CDR2 SVGIG (reference sequence). The CDR3 spans 13 residues. In nucleotides, the CDR3 is TGTGCCTGGACGGAGGGAGTGGGAGAGACCCAGTACTTC. It codes for CAWTEGVGETQYF.

This clonotype showed up many times. The chain carries TRBV19 and TRBJ1-5; 8 bases are a match to TRBD1. The length of the CDR3 is 14 residues. The J segment lost 2 bases and the V segment lost 7 bases, leaving 4 bases of the junction unmatched. Germline V gene data show CDR1 as LNHDA and CDR2 as SQIVND (reference sequence). In nucleotides, the CDR3 is TGTGCCAGTACCGTGGACAGGGGCAATCAGCCCCAGCATTTT. It yields the protein CASTVDRGNQPQHF.

V and J are TRBV11-2 and TRBJ2-2; TRBD2 is a possible D gene (5 bases). CDR1 and CDR2 from the germline V gene are SGHAT and FQNNGV. The CDR3 consists of 18 residues. The V end lost 1 base, the J end lost 2 bases, and 17 bases lay between the germline ends. The CDR3 region has the DNA TGTGCCAGCAGCTTAGGACTCCGAGGGTCCGGAAACACCGGGGAGCTGTTTTTT. This encodes CASSLGLRGSGNTGELFF.

V and J are TRBV7-6 and TRBJ1-1; 7 bases are a match to TRBD1. Germline V gene sequence: CDR1 SGHVS, CDR2 FNYEAQ. J gave up 3 bases and V 4 bases, and 2 bases lay outside the gene matches. This CDR3 comprises 13 residues. DNA for the CDR3: TGTGCCAGCAGCTCACAGGGGTACACTGAAGCTTTCTTT. Residues: CASSSQGYTEAFF.

This clonotype was found many times. Here the CDR3 reads CASSRDPANYGYTF. The CDR3 DNA follows: TGCGCCAGCAGCCGGGACCCAGCTAACTATGGCTACACCTTC. The chain combines TRBV5-1 with TRBJ1-2; maybe TRBD1 (5 bases). Trimming stripped 4 bases from V and 0 bases from J, with 10 bases between. Germline V CDR1 and CDR2: SGHRS, YFSETQ. The CDR3 length is 14 residues.

J is TRBJ2-2 and V is TRBV5-6; 7 bases match TRBD1. CDR3 length: 18 amino acids. Trimming at V came to 3 bases and at J to 0 bases, leaving 11 bases not matched to a gene. Germline CDR1 SGHDT, CDR2 YYEEEE. The CDR3 region is CASSSPLGTAANTGELFF. For the CDR3, the DNA is TGTGCCAGCAGCTCGCCCCTGGGGACAGCTGCGAACACCGGGGAGCTGTTTTTT.

In its sample, this clonotype was seen many times. The V and J genes are TRBV4-3 and TRBJ2-7; the match to TRBD1 covers 7 bases. The CDR3 loop spans 15 amino acids. Germline values: CDR1 LGHNA, CDR2 YSLEER. The V segment lost 2 bases and the J segment 3 bases; nucleotides outside the gene matches: 7. The CDR3 DNA reads TGCGCCAGCAGCCAAACGTGGACAGGCCTCTACGAGCAGTACTTC. It is translated as CASSQTWTGLYEQYF.

Ten or more counts support this clonotype. The rearrangement joins TRBV6-2 or TRBV6-3 to TRBJ2-3, with 9 bases matching TRBD2. Germline V gives CDR1 MNHEY, CDR2 SVGEGT. The CDR3 has 15 residues. With V trimmed by 7 bases and J by 6 bases, 11 bases remained unmatched. This chain's CDR3 is CASTTGGGGADTQYF. CDR3 coding DNA: TGTGCCAGCACCACCGGAGGCGGGGGGGCGGATACGCAGTATTTT.

The rearrangement joins TRBV7-3 to TRBJ1-1; tentative D call: TRBD1 (5 bases). Germline V gene sequence: CDR1 SGHTA, CDR2 FQGTGA. V was clipped by 2 bases and J by 5 bases, with 15 bases between them. The CDR3 has 15 amino acids. CDR3 nucleotide sequence: TGTGCCAGCAGCTTAGCGGGCCCGTCAGGGACTGAAGCTTTCTTT. It is translated as CASSLAGPSGTEAFF.

This clonotype was recorded at least ten times. CDR3 loop: CASSQDWAGRFLGYTF. DNA for the CDR3: TGCGCCAGCAGCCAAGATTGGGCAGGGCGGTTCCTTGGCTACACCTTC. The chain joins TRBV4-1 to TRBJ1-2, with a weak D call TRBD1 (5 bases). Germline CDR1 and CDR2: MGHRA and YSYEKL. V dropped 0 bases and J dropped 7 bases, with 18 bases sitting between them. CDR3 size: 16 residues.

In its sample, this clonotype was seen a few times. The V call is TRBV25-1, the J call TRBJ2-1, with TRBD1 matching over 8 bases. The CDR3 length is 15 residues. V was clipped by 2 bases and J by 4 bases; unmatched bases: 4. Germline V gene sequence: CDR1 MGHDK, CDR2 SYGVNS. CDR3 in amino acids: CASSERQGAYNEQFF. Written as DNA, the CDR3 is TGTGCCAGCAGTGAACGGCAGGGGGCTTACAATGAGCAGTTCTTC. Full variable domain (missing parts from reference TRBV25-1 and TRBJ2-1): EADIYQTPRYLVIGTGKKITLECSQTMGHDKMYWYQQDPGMELHLIHYSYGVNSTEKGDLSSESTVSRIRTEHFPLTLESARPSHTSQYLCASSERQGAYNEQFFGPGTRLTVL.

The V and J genes are TRBV3-1 and TRBJ2-3; no firm D call. Deletions cut 0 bases from V and 5 bases from J, with 6 bases between. Germline values: CDR1 LGHDT, CDR2 YNNKEL (reference sequence). The CDR3 covers 13 residues. The CDR3 loop reads CASSQEALDTQYF. As DNA, the CDR3 is TGTGCCAGCAGCCAAGAGGCCCTAGATACGCAGTATTTT.

There are many counts of this clonotype. V and J are TRBV7-2 and TRBJ1-5; D gene unclear. The V and J ends lost 1 base and 0 bases respectively, with 7 bases between them. The CDR3 is made up of 15 amino acids. The germline V gene encodes CDR1 SGHTA and CDR2 FQGNSA. This chain's CDR3 is CASSLGSPSNQPQHF. The CDR3, as DNA: TGTGCCAGCAGCTTAGGCAGCCCTAGCAATCAGCCCCAGCATTTT.

The sample holds a few counts of this clonotype. The V and J genes are TRBV5-1 and TRBJ1-5; 7 positions match TRBD1. V was pared by 3 bases and J by 7 bases, with 7 bases of the junction left unmatched. Germline CDR1 is SGHRS and CDR2 is YFSETQ. The length of the CDR3 is 14 residues. The CDR3 is CASSSQGVGQPQHF. DNA for the CDR3: TGCGCCAGCAGCTCCCAGGGGGTCGGCCAGCCCCAGCATTTT.

This clonotype was seen a few times. The CDR3 here is CASSPPDGPRGNQPQHF. The CDR3 region has the DNA TGTGCCAGCAGCCCCCCGGATGGGCCCAGGGGCAATCAGCCCCAGCATTTT. V usage is TRBV7-9 and J usage is TRBJ1-5, with D possibly matching TRBD1 (5 bases). Trimming removed 5 bases at V and 2 bases at J, with 19 bases between. Germline values: CDR1 SEHNR, CDR2 FQNEAQ (reference sequence). The CDR3 covers 17 residues.

This clonotype showed up many times. This chain uses TRBV7-9 with TRBJ2-4; tentative D call: TRBD1 (6 bases). This CDR3 comprises 19 residues. V was shortened by 5 bases and J by 0 bases, with 23 bases between the two germline ends. CDR1 SEHNR and CDR2 FQNEAQ come from the germline V gene (reference sequence). CDR3 sequence reads: CASSLPIRTDPRAKNIQYF. CDR3 sequence (DNA): TGTGCCAGCAGCCTACCCATCCGGACAGACCCAAGAGCCAAAAACATTCAGTACTTC.

This chain uses TRBV4-1 with TRBJ2-1, with TRBD2 as a possible D gene (6 bases). The CDR3 contains 15 residues. V dropped 0 bases and J dropped 0 bases, with 6 bases sitting between them. The V gene's germline CDR1 is MGHRA and CDR2 YSYEKL. The CDR3 reads CASSQDGSSYNEQFF. CDR3 sequence (DNA): TGCGCCAGCAGCCAAGACGGGAGCTCCTACAATGAGCAGTTCTTC.

This clonotype was counted ten times or more. The V call is TRBV4-1, the J call TRBJ2-7; D is possibly TRBD2 (5 bases). V was pared by 1 base and J by 3 bases, with 16 bases between. Germline V CDR1 and CDR2: MGHRA, YSYEKL. The CDR3 is 16 amino acids. The CDR3 protein is CASSQALMGDYYEQYF. CDR3 nucleotide sequence: TGCGCCAGCAGCCAAGCTCTAATGGGAGATTACTACGAGCAGTACTTC.

The chain joins TRBV24-1 to TRBJ2-1; D not certain. The V end lost 6 bases, the J end lost 4 bases, and 6 bases lay between the germline ends. The CDR3 totals 12 residues. Germline CDR1 is KGHDR and CDR2 is SFDVKD. As DNA, the CDR3 is TGTGCCACCAGTAACGGATACAATGAGCAGTTCTTC. This sequence encodes CATSNGYNEQFF.

This clonotype came up many times. The chain carries TRBV19 and TRBJ1-5; D uncertain. Looked up from germline, CDR1 is LNHDA and CDR2 is SQIVND (reference sequence). The ends were cut back, 1 base at V and 3 bases at J, with 10 bases in the middle. The CDR3 sequence is 15 residues long. The CDR3 DNA reads as TGTGCCAGTAGTATAGCGGGAGGGAACAATCAGCCCCAGCATTTT. Translation gives CASSIAGGNNQPQHF. Combining the CDR3 with reference TRBV19 and TRBJ1-5 gives the whole variable domain DGGITQSPKYLFRKEGQNVTLSCEQNLNHDAMYWYRQDPGQGLRLIYYSQIVNDFQKGDIAEGYSVSREKKESFPLTVTSAQKNPTAFYLCASSIAGGNNQPQHFGDGTRLSIL.

In its sample, this clonotype was seen a few times. V and J are TRBV7-9 and TRBJ2-5; the D is unclear. The CDR3 runs to 15 residues. CDR1 is SEHNR and CDR2 is FQNEAQ in the germline V gene (reference sequence). V was trimmed by 2 bases and J by 1 base, leaving 11 bases between them. The CDR3 protein is CASSLITNSQETQYF. CDR3 nucleotides: TGTGCCAGCAGCTTAATTACCAACAGCCAAGAGACCCAGTACTTC.

This clonotype came up a few times. The chain uses TRBV4-1 and TRBJ2-6; 7 nucleotides line up with TRBD1. The CDR3 sequence is 18 residues long. V was clipped by 0 bases and J by 0 bases; unmatched bases: 5. CDR1 MGHRA and CDR2 YSYEKL come from the germline V gene. CDR3 coding DNA: TGCGCCAGCAGCCAAGATCAGGGGGTGAGCTCTGGGGCCAACGTCCTGACTTTC. This gives the protein CASSQDQGVSSGANVLTF.

On this clonotype itself: A much bigger clone sits one base away, suggesting this may be a read error. This rearrangement joins TRBV29-1 to TRBJ2-5; TRBD2 agrees at 7 bases. Germline CDR1 SQVTM, CDR2 ANQGSEA. Trimming cost V 6 bases and J 4 bases; bases outside gene matches: 5. This CDR3 region has 12 residues. For the CDR3, the DNA is TGCAGCGTGGTCCGGGGGGTAGAGACCCAGTACTTC. Translated: CSVVRGVETQYF.

The rearrangement uses TRBV27 and TRBJ1-1; no definite D call. The CDR3 contains 13 residues. Germline loops: CDR1 MNHEY, CDR2 SMNVEV (reference sequence). The V gene lost 4 bases and the J gene lost 5 bases, with 11 bases spanning the gap. The CDR3 DNA sequence: TGTGCCAGCAGTTGGTCGAAAGGGACTGAAGCTTTCTTT. It specifies CASSWSKGTEAFF.

This rearrangement joins TRBV9 to TRBJ1-6; the D gene is possibly TRBD1 (5 bases). V lost 1 base and J lost 8, with 10 bases in between. CDR1 is SGDLS and CDR2 is YYNGEE in the germline V gene. CDR3 size: 14 residues. The chain's CDR3 is CASSVFRDDSPLHF. Written as DNA, the CDR3 is TGTGCCAGCAGCGTATTCCGGGACGATTCACCCCTCCACTTT.

This clonotype has at least ten counts. V gene TRBV6-2 or TRBV6-3 combines with J gene TRBJ2-2; tentative D call: TRBD1 (6 bases). The CDR3 covers 16 residues. V lost 7 bases to trimming and J lost 3 bases, with 18 bases between them. Per germline, CDR1 MNHEY and CDR2 SVGEGT. As DNA, the CDR3 is TGTGCCAGCACGGACCCGGGTGGGGGCGACACCGGGGAGCTGTTTTTT. Translation: CASTDPGGGDTGELFF.

This clonotype appeared many times. V gene TRBV9 combines with J gene TRBJ1-3; no clear D gene. CDR3 size: 15 residues. Trimming cost V 0 bases and J 2 bases, with 9 bases left between them. Per the germline V gene, CDR1 is SGDLS and CDR2 is YYNGEE. The CDR3: CASSVASTPGNTIYF. The CDR3, as DNA: TGTGCCAGCAGCGTAGCTTCTACTCCTGGAAACACCATATATTTT.